These T cell receptor beta chains were read from a single sample in a study of T cell repertoires in cytomegalovirus infection. A single record per CDR3 protein comes from TCRdb applying MiXCR to the reads. Of approximately 270,000 distinct CDR3 sequences in the sample, about 20% are singletons; the top ten hold 15% to 20%. No antigens are known for them. The sample in question was cultured PBMCs, obtained from culture after CMV antigen stimulation. Receptor source: a human donor in good health (CMV status not recorded). Some clones in this sample may be carry-over from other donors' samples. The CDR3 runs from the conserved cysteine through the conserved F or W. Fields, in order: J gene, D gene, clone size, V gene, CDR3 DNA, CDR3 protein. The D gene is left open where the match is weak. Size is stated for part of the rows, as once, few or many counts, or as a class when the clone is expanded.

TRBJ2-5	-	few	TRBV18	TGTGCCAGCTCACCTCGACCCGGCCAAGAGACCCAGTACTTC	CASSPRPGQETQYF
TRBJ2-5	-	many	TRBV7-2	TGTGCCAGCAGCTTAGTTCGAGAGACCCAGTACTTC	CASSLVRETQYF
TRBJ1-1	-	few	TRBV7-2	TGTGCCAGCAGCGCACCCCGGTGGAAGAGGAACACTGAAGCTTTCTTT	CASSAPRWKRNTEAFF
TRBJ2-1	TRBD2	-	TRBV7-9	TGTGCCAGCAGCATTAGCGGGAGGAACTACAATGAGCAGTTCTTC	CASSISGRNYNEQFF
TRBJ2-7	-	-	TRBV4-3	TGCGCCAGCAGCCAAGTTTTAGGGAGCACCTACGAGCAGTACTTC	CASSQVLGSTYEQYF
TRBJ2-3	-	-	TRBV10-3	TGTGCCATCAGTGATCACGGCCAGATCGCGAACACAGATACGCAGTATTTT	CAISDHGQIANTDTQYF
TRBJ2-5	-	many	TRBV6-1	TGTGCCAGCAGTGAAGCGGGAGAGACCCAGTACTTC	CASSEAGETQYF
TRBJ2-1	TRBD2	many	TRBV19	TGTGCCAGTAGGCATTCTCCCCCCGGACTAGCGATTGATGAGCAGTTCTTC	CASRHSPPGLAIDEQFF
TRBJ2-7	TRBD1	few	TRBV7-9	TGTGCCAGCAGCCCGCCCCGGACAGGGACCTACGAGCAGTACTTC	CASSPPRTGTYEQYF
TRBJ2-2	-	-	TRBV27	TGTGCCAGCAGTTTAATTAGTTTCGGCAGACACACCGGGGAGCTGTTTTTT	CASSLISFGRHTGELFF
TRBJ2-1	-	-	TRBV20-1	TGCAGTGCTAGAGCTGGCTATTACAATGAGCAGTTCTTC	CSARAGYYNEQFF
TRBJ1-2	TRBD1	many	TRBV7-2	TGTGCCAGCAGCTACATCACCCCGGGACAGGGGAACTATGGCTACACCTTC	CASSYITPGQGNYGYTF
TRBJ2-3	-	few	TRBV20-1	TGCAGTGCTAGAGGGAGGGGAGGTACGCAGTATTTT	CSARGRGGTQYF
TRBJ2-1	-	many	TRBV7-6	TGTGCCAGCAGCTTAGCATGGGGGCGCGATGAGCAGTTCTTC	CASSLAWGRDEQFF
TRBJ1-1	-	many	TRBV7-2	TGTGCCAGCAGCTTAGATACGGACAGAGAAGCTTTCTTT	CASSLDTDREAFF
TRBJ1-2	TRBD1	few	TRBV12-3/TRBV12-4	TGTGCCAGCACCCCTACCGGGACAGGGTATGGCTACACCTTC	CASTPTGTGYGYTF
TRBJ1-2	-	many	TRBV7-2	TGTGCCAGCAGCTTCGACAGGTCCTATGGCTACACCTTC	CASSFDRSYGYTF
TRBJ2-2	TRBD2	-	TRBV6-2/TRBV6-3	TGTGCCAGCAGTTACCGTAGCGGACTAGCGGCGAACACCGGGGAGCTGTTTTTT	CASSYRSGLAANTGELFF
TRBJ1-1	-	few	TRBV6-1	TGTGCCAGCAGTGCCCCGTTGAACACTGAAGCTTTCTTT	CASSAPLNTEAFF
TRBJ1-6	-	many	TRBV6-1	TGTGCCAGCAGAGGGGGGGACTCACCCCTCCACTTT	CASRGGDSPLHF
TRBJ2-1	TRBD2	-	TRBV6-4	TGTGCCAGCAGTGACTCGGCTGCGGGAGGGTACAATGAGCAGTTCTTC	CASSDSAAGGYNEQFF
TRBJ2-3	TRBD2	few	TRBV7-2	TGTGCCAGCAGCTTAGCCCCCCTAGCGGGAGGGCCGGATACGCAGTATTTT	CASSLAPLAGGPDTQYF
TRBJ2-1	-	many	TRBV7-2	TGTGCCAGCAGCTTAGGATTCATGGGTAATGAGCAGTTCTTC	CASSLGFMGNEQFF
TRBJ2-1	-	-	TRBV6-2/TRBV6-3	TGTGCCAGCAGTTACTTTTCGGGAAGATACAATGAGCAGTTCTTC	CASSYFSGRYNEQFF
TRBJ1-2	-	few	TRBV11-1	TGTGCCAGCAGCCAGACAGGCGTCTATGGCTACACCTTC	CASSQTGVYGYTF
TRBJ1-2	TRBD1	-	TRBV19	TGTGCCAGTAGTATCCCCGGGACAGGGGCAGGCTACACCTTC	CASSIPGTGAGYTF
TRBJ1-2	-	-	TRBV11-2	TGTGCCAGCAGCTTAGACCCGGGCGGTAACTATGGCTACACCTTC	CASSLDPGGNYGYTF
TRBJ2-3	TRBD1	few	TRBV11-2	TGTGCCAGCAGCTCGACAGGGGTGTTTACAGATACGCAGTATTTT	CASSSTGVFTDTQYF
TRBJ1-1	-	many	TRBV6-2/TRBV6-3	TGTGCCAGCAGTAACGGGGCTGATAACACTGAAGCTTTCTTT	CASSNGADNTEAFF
TRBJ2-5	-	-	TRBV12-3/TRBV12-4	TGTGCCAGCACCCTTGACGGGATCACTGGGACCCAGTACTTC	CASTLDGITGTQYF
TRBJ2-7	TRBD2	few	TRBV6-2/TRBV6-3	TGTGCCAGCAGTTATCCAGCGGGAGAAGTTTACGAGCAGTACTTC	CASSYPAGEVYEQYF
TRBJ2-1	-	-	TRBV15	TGTGCGGCTAGCCCCCGAAGGGCCTACAATGAGCAGTTCTTC	CAASPRRAYNEQFF
TRBJ1-1	-	few	TRBV5-4	TGTGCCAGCAGCTTGGCCGACACTGAAGCTTTCTTT	CASSLADTEAFF
TRBJ2-1	TRBD2	many	TRBV11-2	TGTGCCAGCAGCTTCAGCGGGAGCTCCTACAATGAGCAGTTCTTC	CASSFSGSSYNEQFF
TRBJ2-5	-	few	TRBV7-3	TGTGCCAGCAGCTTGGGGAAGCGGGCCCAAGAGACCCAGTACTTC	CASSLGKRAQETQYF
TRBJ1-1	TRBD1	-	TRBV3-1	TGTGCCAGCACCATTGGACAGGGAGAAGCTTTCTTT	CASTIGQGEAFF
TRBJ2-7	TRBD1	-	TRBV7-8	TGTGCCAGCAGCTCATCGGGACAGGGAAGCTACGAGCAGTACTTC	CASSSSGQGSYEQYF
TRBJ2-1	-	few	TRBV19	TGTGCCAGTAGTATGGGGCAGAATGAGCAGTTCTTC	CASSMGQNEQFF
TRBJ1-1	-	few	TRBV6-5	TGTGCCAGCAGTTACACGACCTTGGGTGAGACTGAAGCTTTCTTT	CASSYTTLGETEAFF
TRBJ2-5	-	few	TRBV15	TGTGCCACCAGCAGAGGCGACGACTACCAAGAGACCCAGTACTTC	CATSRGDDYQETQYF
TRBJ2-1	TRBD1	many	TRBV6-1	TGTGCCAGCAGGTCCGGGACAGGGGGCCTTGGGCAGTTCTTC	CASRSGTGGLGQFF
TRBJ2-1	-	many	TRBV7-2	TGTGCCAGCAGCTTAGCGCCGGGGCGGGAGCAGTTCTTC	CASSLAPGREQFF
TRBJ2-1	-	-	TRBV15	TGTGCCACCAGCAGAGATCGAGGACTACTGATCTACAATGAGCAGTTCTTC	CATSRDRGLLIYNEQFF
TRBJ1-1	-	many	TRBV12-3/TRBV12-4	TGTGCCAGCAGCCCCAGGGGGAACACTGAAGCTTTCTTT	CASSPRGNTEAFF
TRBJ2-1	-	many	TRBV4-1	TGCGCCTCCCTCGGGCCCAGCGGCCATAATGAGCAGTTCTTC	CASLGPSGHNEQFF
TRBJ2-1	-	many	TRBV7-8	TGTGCCAGCAGCTTAGGTTACGGGAGCCTCTACAATGAGCAGTTCTTC	CASSLGYGSLYNEQFF
TRBJ2-7	TRBD2	few	TRBV7-2	TGTGCCAGCAGCTTAATAGCGGGAACAACCTACGAGCAGTACTTC	CASSLIAGTTYEQYF
TRBJ2-5	TRBD2	-	TRBV7-9	TGTGCCAGCAGCTCCGGACTAGCGGGAGTAACAAGAGAAGAGACCCAGTACTTC	CASSSGLAGVTREETQYF
TRBJ2-1	-	few	TRBV7-2	TGTGCCAGCAGCTTAGGTAGGCAGAGATACAATGAGCAGTTCTTC	CASSLGRQRYNEQFF
TRBJ1-1	-	few	TRBV7-2	TGTGCCAGCAGCGGGGGAGAGAGGGAACCGGAGTTT	CASSGGEREPEF
TRBJ2-3	TRBD2	few	TRBV7-2	TGTGCCAGCAGCTTAGAACGCGGGAGGGCTGGAGATACGCAGTATTTT	CASSLERGRAGDTQYF
TRBJ2-7	TRBD1	few	TRBV6-2/TRBV6-3	TGTGCCAGCAGTTACATATCAGGGGGCTACGAGCAGTACTTC	CASSYISGGYEQYF
TRBJ1-2	TRBD1	-	TRBV12-5	TGTGCTAGTGGTGACCGACCCGGGACAGGGGGCTTACAGACGCCCGAAAACTATGGCTACACCTTC	CASGDRPGTGGLQTPENYGYTF
TRBJ2-6	-	-	TRBV5-1	TGCGCCAGCAGCTTGGTCGGACCCAGCTCTGGGGCCAACGTCCTGACTTTC	CASSLVGPSSGANVLTF
TRBJ2-7	-	few	TRBV25-1	TGTGCCAGCAGTGAAGGTGATTTATACGAGCAGTACTTC	CASSEGDLYEQYF
TRBJ2-1	TRBD1	-	TRBV19	TGTGCCAGTAGAGGACAGGGTGTGAATGAGCAGTTCTTC	CASRGQGVNEQFF